This TCR beta chain was sequenced for a study of CD8+ T cells in alopecia areata. Study information: For 6 to 18 months, tofacitinib was taken, and 6 months off drug followed.

Alopecia areata patients provided lesional scalp punch biopsies and peripheral blood. The V and J ends lost 0 bases and 6 bases, in that order; junction bases with no gene match: 3. This CDR3 is built from 15 residues. CDR1 is SGHRS, CDR2 YFSETQ, per germline. RNA extraction and reverse transcription yielded cDNA as sequencing template. Here immunoSEQ multiplex PCR was the method, and the copy in TCRdb shows in-frame clones only, minus some. The data contain some 130,000 clones, approximately 49% of them seen just once; the ten biggest clones take up roughly 20%. This clone appeared many times. The chain uses TRBV5-1 and TRBJ2-1; 10 positions match TRBD2. This TCR came from a human donor with alopecia areata. The input for sequencing was CD8+ T cells sorted from blood, taken at week 0. The CDR3 is CASSLEAGGLNEQFF. The CDR3 nucleotides are TGCGCCAGCAGCTTGGAAGCGGGGGGGCTCAATGAGCAGTTCTTC.